The present T cell receptor (beta chain) was sequenced within a study of Ad26.COV2.S vaccination and SARS-CoV-2 variants. General study points: Placebo recipients and vaccine recipients were similar in non-spike TCR breadth.

Regarding this clone: Its antigen remains unidentified.

Sequenced by immunoSEQ multiplex PCR; TCRdb stores in-frame clones only, minus some. The sample lists about 440,000 clones; 80% to 95% were seen once. This sample's treatment: about 20 received Ad26.COV2.S at low or high dose, single or two shots; 5 received placebo; per-sample allocation not given. Specimens were obtained on day 63 following the first vaccine or placebo injection. The TCR comes from a person between 18 and 60 years old who received the Ad26.COV2.S COVID-19 vaccine or a placebo. The sample consisted of peripheral blood, taken in a trial of Ad26.COV2.S vaccine versus placebo.

The CDR3: CASSDRDRGSYEQYF. CDR3 bases: TGTGCCAGCAGCGACCGGGACAGGGGCTCCTACGAGCAGTACTTC. J is TRBJ2-7 and V is TRBV5-4, with 10 bases matching TRBD1. This CDR3 has 15 amino acids. With V trimmed by 4 bases and J by 0 bases, 4 bases remained unmatched. CDR1 is SGHNT and CDR2 is YYREEE in the germline V gene (reference sequence).